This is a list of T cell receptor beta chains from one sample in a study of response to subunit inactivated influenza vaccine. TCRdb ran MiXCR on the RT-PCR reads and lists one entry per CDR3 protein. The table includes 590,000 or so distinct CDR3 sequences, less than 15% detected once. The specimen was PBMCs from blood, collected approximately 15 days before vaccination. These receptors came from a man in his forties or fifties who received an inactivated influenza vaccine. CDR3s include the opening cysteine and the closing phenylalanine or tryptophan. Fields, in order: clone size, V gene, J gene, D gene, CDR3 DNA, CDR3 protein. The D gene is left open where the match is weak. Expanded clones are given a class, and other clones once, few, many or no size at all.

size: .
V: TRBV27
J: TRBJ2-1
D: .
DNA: TGTGCCAGCAGCGGATTTGGCATCAATGAGCAGTTCTTC
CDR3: CASSGFGINEQFF

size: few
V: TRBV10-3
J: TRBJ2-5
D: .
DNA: TGTGCCATCAAGAAGGAGGAGACCCAGTACTTC
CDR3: CAIKKEETQYF

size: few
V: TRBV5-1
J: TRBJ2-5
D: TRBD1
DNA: TGCGCCAGCAGCGCCACGGGGACAGCCAAAGAGACCCAGTACTTC
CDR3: CASSATGTAKETQYF

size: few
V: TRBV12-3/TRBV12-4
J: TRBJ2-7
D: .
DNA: TGTGCCAGCAGTCCCGACGGGGGCCTACGAGCGGGGCAGTACTTC
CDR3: CASSPDGGLRAGQYF

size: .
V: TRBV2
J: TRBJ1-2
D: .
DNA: TGTGCCAGCAGTGGGGACACGAGTGACGGCTACACCTTC
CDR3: CASSGDTSDGYTF

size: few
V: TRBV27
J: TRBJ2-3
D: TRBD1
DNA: TGTGCCAGCAGTTTGTCAGACAGGGGGCAGCAGTATTTT
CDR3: CASSLSDRGQQYF

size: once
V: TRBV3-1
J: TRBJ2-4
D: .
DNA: TGTGCCAGCAGCCAAGGTCGGGCAGGGCGGTACTTC
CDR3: CASSQGRAGRYF

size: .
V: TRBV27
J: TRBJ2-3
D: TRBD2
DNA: TGTGCCAGCAGTTTATCTACGGGAGGGACAGATACGCAGTATTTT
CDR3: CASSLSTGGTDTQYF

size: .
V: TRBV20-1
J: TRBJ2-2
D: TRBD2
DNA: TGCAGTGCCCCGACTAGCGGGAGGCACGGGGAGCTGTTTTTT
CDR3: CSAPTSGRHGELFF

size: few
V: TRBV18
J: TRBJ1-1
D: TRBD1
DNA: TGTGCCAGCTCAAGACAGGGGGGAAGCCCTGAAGCTTTCTTT
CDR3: CASSRQGGSPEAFF

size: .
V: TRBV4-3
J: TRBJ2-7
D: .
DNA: TGCGCCAGCAGCCAACAGGCCCCTGGCTCCTACGAGCAGTACTTC
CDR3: CASSQQAPGSYEQYF

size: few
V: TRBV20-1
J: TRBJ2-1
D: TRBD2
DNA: TGCAGTGCTTACCCTAGCGGGGTTGGAAATGAGCAGTTCTTC
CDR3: CSAYPSGVGNEQFF

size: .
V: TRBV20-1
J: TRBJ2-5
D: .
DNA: TGCAGTGCACAGAGCCCGGACAACGACGAGACCCAGTACTTC
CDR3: CSAQSPDNDETQYF

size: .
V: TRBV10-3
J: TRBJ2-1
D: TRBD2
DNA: TGTGCCACCGCTGGAGGCAAGCCGGGACTAGAGACCGTCAATGAGCAGTTCTTC
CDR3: CATAGGKPGLETVNEQFF

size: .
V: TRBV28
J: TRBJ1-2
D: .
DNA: TGTGCCAGCAGTTTAGAACCCCTCTATGGCTACACCTTC
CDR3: CASSLEPLYGYTF

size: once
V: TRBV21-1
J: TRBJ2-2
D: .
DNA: TGTGCCAGCATAGAGGACAGGGGGATTAACGGGGAGCTGTTTTTT
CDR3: CASIEDRGINGELFF

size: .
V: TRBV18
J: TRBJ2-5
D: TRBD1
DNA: TGTGCCAGCTCACCAGTGGGACTTACAGGGGGAGAGACCCAGTACTTC
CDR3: CASSPVGLTGGETQYF

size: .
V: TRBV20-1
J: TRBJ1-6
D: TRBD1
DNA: TGCAGTGCTCCCCGGGACAGGGCCCCTCTTACCCTCCACTTT
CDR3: CSAPRDRAPLTLHF

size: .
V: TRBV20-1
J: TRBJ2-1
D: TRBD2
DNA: TGCAGTAAACCGGGACTAGCGGGAGGAGGTCAGTTCTTC
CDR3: CSKPGLAGGGQFF

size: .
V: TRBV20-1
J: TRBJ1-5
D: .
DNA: TGCAGTGCTAGAGACACAGGGAGCAGCAATCAGCCCCAGCATTTT
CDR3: CSARDTGSSNQPQHF

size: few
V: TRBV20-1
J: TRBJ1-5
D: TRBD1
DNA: TGCAGTGCTAGAGACCGGGACAGGGGGTTACCCAATCAGCCCCAGCATTTT
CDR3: CSARDRDRGLPNQPQHF

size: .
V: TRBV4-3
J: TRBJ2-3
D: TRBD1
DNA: TGCGCCAGCAGCCAGTGGACAGGTACAGGCACAGATACGCAGTATTTT
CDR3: CASSQWTGTGTDTQYF

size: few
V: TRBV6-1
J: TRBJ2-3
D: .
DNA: TGTGCCAGCAGCGACCGCCCCACAGATACGCAGTATTTT
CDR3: CASSDRPTDTQYF

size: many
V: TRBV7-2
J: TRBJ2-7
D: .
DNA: TGTGCCAGCAGCTCGCAGGGGTACTACGAGCAGTACTTC
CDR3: CASSSQGYYEQYF

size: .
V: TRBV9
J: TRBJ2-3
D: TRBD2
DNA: TGTGCCAGCAGCGCCGACCTAGGACTAGCGGGTGAGACAGATACGCAGTATTTT
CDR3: CASSADLGLAGETDTQYF

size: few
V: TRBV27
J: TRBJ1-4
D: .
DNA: TGTGCCAGCAGTTTATTGACAGGTCCGGGGCGATTTGAAAAACTGTTTTTT
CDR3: CASSLLTGPGRFEKLFF

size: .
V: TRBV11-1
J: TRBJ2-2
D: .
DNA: TGTGCCAGCAGCTATGACATAACCGGGGAGCTGTTTTTT
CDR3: CASSYDITGELFF

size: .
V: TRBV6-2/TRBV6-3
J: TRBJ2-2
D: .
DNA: TGTGCCAGCGGGTACGGGGAGCTGTTTTTT
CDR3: CASGYGELFF

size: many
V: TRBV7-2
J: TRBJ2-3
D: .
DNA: TGTGCCAGCAGATTCGCAGGAGGCGCAGATACGCAGTATTTT
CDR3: CASRFAGGADTQYF

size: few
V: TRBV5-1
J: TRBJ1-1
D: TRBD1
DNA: TGCGCCAGCAGCCTTCAGGGACAGGCTGAAGCTTTCTTT
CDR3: CASSLQGQAEAFF

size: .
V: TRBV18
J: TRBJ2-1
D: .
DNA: TGTGCCAGCTCACCACCGAGCCGGCCCTACAATGAGCAGTTCTTC
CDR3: CASSPPSRPYNEQFF

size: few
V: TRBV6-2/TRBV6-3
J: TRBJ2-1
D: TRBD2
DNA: TGTGCCAGCAGCGGGGGGAGTAGCGCTCTGATCAATGAGCAGTTCTTC
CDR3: CASSGGSSALINEQFF

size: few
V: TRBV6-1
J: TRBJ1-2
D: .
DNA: TGTGCCAGCTCGATCAGGGGCGATGGCTACACCTTC
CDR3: CASSIRGDGYTF

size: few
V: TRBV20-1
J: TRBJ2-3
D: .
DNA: TGCAGTGCTAGAGATCTCGTAAGGGGATACACAGATACGCAGTATTTT
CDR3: CSARDLVRGYTDTQYF

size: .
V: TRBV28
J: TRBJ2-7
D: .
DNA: TGTGCCAGCAGTACCCGAACCGCGGGTGTGGCCTACGAGCAGTACTTC
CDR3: CASSTRTAGVAYEQYF

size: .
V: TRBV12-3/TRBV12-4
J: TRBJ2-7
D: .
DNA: TGTGCCAGCAGTTGGGGGGACCACTCCTACGAGCAGTACTTC
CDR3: CASSWGDHSYEQYF

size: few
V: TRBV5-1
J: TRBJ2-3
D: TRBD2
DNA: TGCGCCAGCAGCTCTAGCGGGGCCGGGGGAACAGATACGCAGTATTTT
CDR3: CASSSSGAGGTDTQYF

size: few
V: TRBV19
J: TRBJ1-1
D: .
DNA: TGTGCCAGTACCCTCGAAGGGCTGAGAGAAGCTTTCTTT
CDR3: CASTLEGLREAFF

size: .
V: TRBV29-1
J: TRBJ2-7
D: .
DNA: TGCAGCACGACAGGCCCAGGCTACGAGCAGTACTTC
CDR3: CSTTGPGYEQYF

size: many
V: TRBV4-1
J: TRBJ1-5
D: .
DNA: TGCGCCAGCAGCCAGCAAGAGGGTCAGGATCAGCCCCAGCATTTT
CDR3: CASSQQEGQDQPQHF

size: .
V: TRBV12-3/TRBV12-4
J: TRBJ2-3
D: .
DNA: TGTGCCAGCAAGACGACTGACACTAGCACAGATACGCAGTATTTT
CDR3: CASKTTDTSTDTQYF

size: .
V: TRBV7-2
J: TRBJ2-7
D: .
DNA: TGTGCCAGCAGCAAGGACAAGTCCTACGAGCAGTACTTC
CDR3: CASSKDKSYEQYF

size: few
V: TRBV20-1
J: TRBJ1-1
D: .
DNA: TGCAGTGCTGGAAACACCGGGCAGGACACTGAAGCTTTCTTT
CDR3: CSAGNTGQDTEAFF

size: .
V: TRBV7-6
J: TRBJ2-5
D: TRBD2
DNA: TGTGCCAGCAGCTTAGCGCGGGGGGGAGAGACCCAGTACTTC
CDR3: CASSLARGGETQYF

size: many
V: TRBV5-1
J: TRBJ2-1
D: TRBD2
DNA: TGCGCCAGCAGCATTAGCGGGTCCACCTACAATGAGCAGTTCTTC
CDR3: CASSISGSTYNEQFF

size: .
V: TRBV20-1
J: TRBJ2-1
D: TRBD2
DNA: TGCAGTGCTAGAGATTATACGGCGGGGGGGCTTTACAATGAGCAGTTCTTC
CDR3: CSARDYTAGGLYNEQFF

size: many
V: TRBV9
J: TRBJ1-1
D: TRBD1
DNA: TGTGCCAGCAGCGCCCCCGTGGACAGGGGGGGATCCATGAACACTGAAGCTTTCTTT
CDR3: CASSAPVDRGGSMNTEAFF

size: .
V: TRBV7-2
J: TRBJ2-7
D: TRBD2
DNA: TGTGCCAGCAGCTTTGGGGGAGGGAGCCTGGCCCACGAGCAGTACTTC
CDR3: CASSFGGGSLAHEQYF

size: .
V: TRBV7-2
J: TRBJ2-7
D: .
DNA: TGTGCCAGCAGCTTAGATGGGCGAGGGGGATCCTACGAGCAGTACTTC
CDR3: CASSLDGRGGSYEQYF

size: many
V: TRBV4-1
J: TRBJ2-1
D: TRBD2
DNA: TGCGCCAGCAGCCAGCCCCGGCGGGGGGTTGAGCAGTTCTTC
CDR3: CASSQPRRGVEQFF

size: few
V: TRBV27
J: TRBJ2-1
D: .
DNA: TGTGCCAGCAGTTCGTTAGCGGAACCCCAAAAAAGCTCCTACAATGAGCAGTTCTTC
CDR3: CASSSLAEPQKSSYNEQFF

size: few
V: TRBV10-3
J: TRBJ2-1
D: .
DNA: TGTGCCATGTCCACGGACCTAACCTCCTACAATGAGCAGTTCTTC
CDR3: CAMSTDLTSYNEQFF

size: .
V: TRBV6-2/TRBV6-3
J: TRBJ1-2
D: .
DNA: TGTGCCAGCAGTGTAGCCGGGATTAACTATGGCTACACCTTC
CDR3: CASSVAGINYGYTF

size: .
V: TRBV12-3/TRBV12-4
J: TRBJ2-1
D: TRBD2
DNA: TGTGCCAGCAGGGGACTAGCGGGGGGGACCTACAATGAGCAGTTCTTC
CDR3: CASRGLAGGTYNEQFF

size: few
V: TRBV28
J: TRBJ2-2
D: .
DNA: TGTGCCAGCAGTTTATGGTTCGGACAGTTCGCGAACACCGGGGAGCTGTTTTTT
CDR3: CASSLWFGQFANTGELFF

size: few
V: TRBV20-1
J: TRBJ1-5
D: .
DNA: TGCAGTGCTACCCCGGGACATGTTAATCAGCCCCAGCATTTT
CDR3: CSATPGHVNQPQHF

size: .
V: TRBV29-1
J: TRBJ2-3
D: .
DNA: TGCAGCGTGCCCCTCGTGGATACGCAGTATTTT
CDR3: CSVPLVDTQYF

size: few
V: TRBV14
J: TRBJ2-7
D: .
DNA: TGTGCCAGCAGCCAAGTATCCGGAAAGGAGTGGGAAGAGCAGTACTTC
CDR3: CASSQVSGKEWEEQYF